This T cell receptor beta chain appears in the sequencing data of a study of blood T cell repertoires in COVID-19. Looking at the study overall: Sites in the United States, Italy and Spain provided acute and convalescent COVID-19 samples.

In the original analysis: Reference gene primer amplification yielded estimated nucleated cell counts. The method was immunoSEQ multiplex PCR; TCRdb's version includes in-frame clones alone and lacks a portion of them. That table furnishes V, J and clone size, whereas the DNA furnished D and trimming. The profile covers 150,000 to 200,000 clones, with 65% to 85% appearing a single time and more than 9.5% taken by the ten largest. Unmatched junction bases numbered 6, after V lost 1 base and J lost 2 bases. Germline assignment: CDR1 SGHRS and CDR2 YFSETQ. This CDR3 comprises 17 residues. The TCR comes from a man between 60 and 70 years old with active or convalescent COVID-19. The chain carries TRBV5-1 and TRBJ2-1, with 10 bases matching TRBD2. Source material: peripheral blood. This CDR3 is CASSLTRTSGTYNEQFF. CDR3 nucleotides: TGCGCCAGCAGCTTGACAAGGACTAGCGGAACCTACAATGAGCAGTTCTTC.